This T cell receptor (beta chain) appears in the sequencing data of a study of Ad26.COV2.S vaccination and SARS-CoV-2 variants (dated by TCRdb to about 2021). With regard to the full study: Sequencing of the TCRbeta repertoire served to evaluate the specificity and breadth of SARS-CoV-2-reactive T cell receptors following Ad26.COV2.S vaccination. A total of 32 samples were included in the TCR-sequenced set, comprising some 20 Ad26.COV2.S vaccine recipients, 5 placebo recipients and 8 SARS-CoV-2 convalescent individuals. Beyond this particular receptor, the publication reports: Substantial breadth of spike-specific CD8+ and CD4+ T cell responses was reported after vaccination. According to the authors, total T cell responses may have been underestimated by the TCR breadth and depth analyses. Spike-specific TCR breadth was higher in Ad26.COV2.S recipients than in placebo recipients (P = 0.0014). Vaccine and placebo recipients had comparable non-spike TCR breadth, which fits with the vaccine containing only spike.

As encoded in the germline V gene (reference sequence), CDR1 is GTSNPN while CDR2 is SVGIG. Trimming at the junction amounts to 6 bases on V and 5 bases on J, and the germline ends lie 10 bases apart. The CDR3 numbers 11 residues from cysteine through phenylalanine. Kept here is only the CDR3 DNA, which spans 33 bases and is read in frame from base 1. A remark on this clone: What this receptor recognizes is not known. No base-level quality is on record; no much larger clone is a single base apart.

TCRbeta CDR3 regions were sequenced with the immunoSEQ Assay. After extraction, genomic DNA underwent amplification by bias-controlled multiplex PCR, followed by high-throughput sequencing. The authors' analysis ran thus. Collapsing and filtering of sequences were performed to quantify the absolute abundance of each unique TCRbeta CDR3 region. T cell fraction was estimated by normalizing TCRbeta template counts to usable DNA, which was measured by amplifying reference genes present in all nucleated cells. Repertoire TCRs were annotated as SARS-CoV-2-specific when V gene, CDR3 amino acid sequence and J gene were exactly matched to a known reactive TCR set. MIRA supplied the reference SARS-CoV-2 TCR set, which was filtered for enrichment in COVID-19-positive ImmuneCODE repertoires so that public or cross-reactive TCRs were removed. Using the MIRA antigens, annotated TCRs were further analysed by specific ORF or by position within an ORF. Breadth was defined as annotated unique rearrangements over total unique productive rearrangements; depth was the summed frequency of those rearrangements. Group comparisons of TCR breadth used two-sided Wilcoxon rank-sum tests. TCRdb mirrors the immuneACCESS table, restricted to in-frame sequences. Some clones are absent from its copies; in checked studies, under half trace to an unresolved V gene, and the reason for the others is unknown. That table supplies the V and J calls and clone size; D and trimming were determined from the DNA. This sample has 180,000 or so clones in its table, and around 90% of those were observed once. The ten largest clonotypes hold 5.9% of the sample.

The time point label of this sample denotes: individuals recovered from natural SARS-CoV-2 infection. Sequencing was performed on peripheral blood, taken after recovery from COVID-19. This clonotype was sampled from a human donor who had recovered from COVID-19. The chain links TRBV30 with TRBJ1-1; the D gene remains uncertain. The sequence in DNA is TGTGCCTGCGTGGCCTTAACTGAAGCTTTCTTT. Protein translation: CACVALTEAFF.